Listed below are T cell receptor beta chains from one sample, sequenced in a study of T cell responses to AZD1222 COVID-19 vaccine. Profiled with immunoSEQ multiplex PCR; TCRdb holds only in-frame clones, not every one. The sample consists of over 100,000 clones, 70% to 90% of them appearing once. Here the sequenced sample was peripheral blood, taken 28 days after the second AZD1222 dose. The source of these receptors is an adult who received the AZD1222 COVID-19 vaccine. Both conserved end residues are part of each CDR3. Each record gives: J gene, clone size, D gene, V gene, CDR3 protein, CDR3 DNA. A D gene is named only where the DNA matches it firmly. Clone sizes are given selectively: once, few, many, or a class where the clone is expanded.

>TRBJ1-1|.|.|TRBV3-1/TRBV3-2
CASSQVSRGCSENTEAFF
TGTGCCAGCAGCCAAGTTTCGCGGGGTTGCTCAGAGAACACTGAAGCTTTCTTT
>TRBJ1-1|.|.|TRBV6-6
CASSYEGGKNTEAFF
TGTGCCAGCAGTTACGAAGGCGGAAAGAACACTGAAGCTTTCTTT
>TRBJ2-3|.|TRBD2|TRBV19
CASSAWRGAKDTQYF
TGTGCCAGTAGTGCCTGGCGGGGGGCGAAAGATACGCAGTATTTT
>TRBJ2-5|.|TRBD2|TRBV9
CASSVTSGGAETQYF
TGTGCCAGCAGCGTAACTAGCGGGGGGGCCGAGACCCAGTACTTC
>TRBJ2-3|.|.|TRBV3-1/TRBV3-2
CASSPIAGFADTQYF
TGTGCCAGCAGCCCAATAGCAGGTTTTGCAGATACGCAGTATTTT
>TRBJ1-6|once|.|TRBV24-1
CATSDFGLKGRSNSPLHF
TGTGCCACCAGTGATTTTGGGCTAAAGGGGCGGAGCAATTCACCCCTCCACTTT
>TRBJ1-1|.|.|TRBV10-3
CAIRGNREENTEAFF
TGTGCCATCAGGGGAAACAGGGAAGAGAACACTGAAGCTTTCTTT
>TRBJ1-2|.|.|TRBV4-3
CASSQESMGASGYTF
TGCGCCAGCAGCCAAGAATCCATGGGGGCGAGTGGCTACACCTTC
>TRBJ1-5|once|TRBD1|TRBV6-2/TRBV6-3
CASSPHRGFSNQPQHF
TGTGCCAGCAGCCCTCACAGGGGGTTTAGCAATCAGCCCCAGCATTTT
>TRBJ2-7|.|TRBD2|TRBV19
CASSGTSGSAYEQYF
TGTGCCAGTAGTGGGACTAGCGGGAGCGCCTACGAGCAGTACTTC
>TRBJ2-2|.|TRBD2|TRBV6-4
CASSVAGGTGELFF
TGTGCCAGCAGTGTAGCGGGGGGCACCGGGGAGCTGTTTTTT
>TRBJ1-3|.|TRBD1|TRBV30
CAAPGTASGNTIYF
TGTGCAGCACCCGGGACAGCCTCTGGAAACACCATATATTTT
>TRBJ2-3|.|.|TRBV30
CAWSVWRVPDTQYF
TGTGCCTGGAGTGTGTGGAGAGTCCCAGATACGCAGTATTTT
>TRBJ2-7|.|.|TRBV7-2
CASSSRDSVLVSYEQYF
TGTGCCAGCAGCTCGCGGGACAGTGTCCTAGTTTCCTACGAGCAGTACTTC
>TRBJ2-7|.|TRBD1|TRBV27
CASSIIKPEGQVYEQYF
TGTGCCAGCAGTATTATAAAGCCCGAAGGACAGGTCTACGAGCAGTACTTC
>TRBJ1-4|.|TRBD1|TRBV5-1
CASSPTGGGTNEKLFF
TGCGCCAGCAGCCCGACAGGGGGGGGAACTAATGAAAAACTGTTTTTT
>TRBJ2-1|few|.|TRBV7-2
CASSLSRSSYNEQFF
TGTGCCAGCAGCTTATCGCGGAGCTCCTACAATGAGCAGTTCTTC
>TRBJ1-1|.|.|TRBV5-4
CASSLLQGSNTEAFF
TGTGCCAGCAGCTTATTACAGGGATCGAACACTGAAGCTTTCTTT
>TRBJ2-7|once|TRBD1|TRBV30
CAWSVGQVYEQYF
TGTGCCTGGAGTGTAGGACAGGTCTACGAGCAGTACTTC
>TRBJ1-5|few|.|TRBV10-3
CAISEGGRAQHF
TGTGCCATCAGTGAAGGCGGTAGGGCCCAGCATTTT
>TRBJ1-1|once|.|TRBV3-1/TRBV3-2
CASSLDGSTRAFF
TGTGCCAGCAGCCTGGACGGCTCCACGAGGGCTTTCTTT
>TRBJ2-7|.|.|TRBV19
CASSAQGVAGLYEQYF
TGTGCCAGTAGTGCTCAGGGGGTGGCGGGGTTGTACGAGCAGTACTTC